This entry lists 30 T cell receptor beta chains sequenced from one sample in a study of T cells in Graves' hyperthyroidism and ophthalmopathy. Amplified regions were TCR beta CDR3 sequences from RNA transcripts. With the HTBI primer set, the TCR CDR3 went through a first round of RT-PCR. TCRdb redid the calling of the multiplex PCR reads with MiXCR, one entry per CDR3 protein. This sample has roughly 510,000 distinct CDR3 sequences, with roughly 20% found just once. The sample was blood. These receptors were obtained from a man aged 18-30 years with Graves' hyperthyroidism.

The V and J genes are TRBV2 and TRBJ1-1, with D perhaps matching TRBD1 (6 bases). The germline CDR1 and CDR2 sequences are SNHLY and FYNNEI. Trimming took 6 bases from V and 7 from J, leaving 12 bases between them. This CDR3 spans 12 amino acids. DNA for the CDR3: TGTGCCAGCAGGCGCGGGACACGTGAAGCTTTCTTT. Protein sequence: CASRRGTREAFF.

The gene calls are TRBV12-3 or TRBV12-4 and TRBJ2-7; 11 bases align to TRBD2. J gave up 3 bases and V 5 bases, and 3 bases lay outside the gene matches. CDR3 length equals 14 residues. The CDR3 bases are TGTGCCAGCAGTACGACTAGCGGGAACTACGAGCAGTACTTC. Translated, it gives CASSTTSGNYEQYF.

This clonotype has at least ten counts. This chain connects TRBV19 to TRBJ1-1; the match to TRBD1 covers 7 bases. CDR1 is LNHDA and CDR2 is SQIVND in the germline V gene (reference sequence). The CDR3 totals 14 residues. With 3 bases clipped from V and 5 bases from J, the junction kept 6 bases outside the gene matches. CDR3 nucleotides: TGTGCCAGTAGTATCGAGGGGGCGAGGACTGAAGCTTTCTTT. Encoded protein: CASSIEGARTEAFF. The variable domain in full, completed from reference TRBV19 and TRBJ1-1, reads DGGITQSPKYLFRKEGQNVTLSCEQNLNHDAMYWYRQDPGQGLRLIYYSQIVNDFQKGDIAEGYSVSREKKESFPLTVTSAQKNPTAFYLCASSIEGARTEAFFGQGTRLTVV.

Ten or more counts support this clonotype. This sequence joins TRBV28 and TRBJ1-2; perhaps TRBD1 as D (6 bases). The ends were cut back, 3 bases at V and 5 bases at J, with 16 bases in the middle. The V gene's germline CDR1 is MDHEN and CDR2 SYDVKM. This CDR3 is 15 amino acids long. The CDR3 coding sequence is TGTGCCAGCAGTTTGCTCGGACAGATGCCTTATGGCTACACCTTC. Protein sequence: CASSLLGQMPYGYTF.

This clonotype came up a few times. V and J are TRBV9 and TRBJ2-6; 10 bases are shared with TRBD2. The CDR3 runs 18 residues. CDR1 and CDR2 from the germline V gene are SGDLS and YYNGEE. V gave up 2 bases and J gave up 0 bases; unmatched junction bases: 5. CDR3 loop: CASSVGLAVLSGANVLTF. In DNA, the CDR3 is TGTGCCAGCAGCGTCGGACTAGCGGTACTCTCTGGGGCCAACGTCCTGACTTTC. The full variable domain, its missing parts supplied by reference TRBV9 and TRBJ2-6, is DSGVTQTPKHLITATGQRVTLRCSPRSGDLSVYWYQQSLDQGLQFLIQYYNGEERAKGNILERFSAQQFPDLHSELNLSSLELGDSALYFCASSVGLAVLSGANVLTFGAGSRLTVL.

The CDR3 spells CASSLTGGAVNIQYF. The CDR3, as DNA: TGTGCCAGCAGCTTAACAGGGGGAGCGGTGAACATTCAGTACTTC. V and J are TRBV7-8 and TRBJ2-4; 8 positions agree with TRBD1. This CDR3 is built from 15 residues. With 2 bases clipped from V and 7 bases from J, the junction kept 7 bases outside the gene matches. CDR1 is SGHVS and CDR2 is FQNEAQ in the germline V gene.

This clonotype was observed at least ten times. This chain joins TRBV29-1 and TRBJ2-2; weak D call: TRBD2 (6 bases). The CDR3 extends over 12 amino acids. CDR1 is SQVTM, CDR2 ANQGSEA, per germline. V shed 6 bases and J shed 6 bases, with 11 bases lying between them. For the CDR3, the DNA is TGCAGCGTGTTTGGGAGGCCCGGGGAGCTGTTTTTT. Translating it yields CSVFGRPGELFF.

This clonotype was counted at least ten times. The V call is TRBV11-3, the J call TRBJ2-7; D not resolved. This CDR3 comprises 11 residues. CDR1 and CDR2 (germline): SGHNT, YENEEA. Trimming left V 3 bases short and J 5 bases short, with 5 bases between. CDR3 in amino acids: CASSLINEQYF. In nucleotides, the CDR3 is TGTGCCAGCAGCTTGATCAACGAGCAGTACTTC.

Turning to this clonotype: A much larger clone lies a single base off, so this may be a read error. The V call is TRBV6-5, the J call TRBJ1-1, with a tentative D call TRBD1 (5 bases). This CDR3 is built from 13 residues. Looked up from germline, CDR1 is MNHEY and CDR2 is SVGAGI. This CDR3 is CASSWGESTESFF. DNA for the CDR3: TGTGCCAGCAGTTGGGGCGAGAGCACTGAATCTTTCTTT.

Only a few counts were recorded for this clonotype. This rearrangement joins TRBV19 to TRBJ1-3; 8 bases fit TRBD1. With V trimmed by 5 bases and J by 2 bases, 8 bases remained unmatched. CDR1 and CDR2 from the germline V gene are LNHDA and SQIVND (reference sequence). The CDR3 loop spans 16 amino acids. The CDR3 nucleotides read TGTGCCAGTAGTTACCCAGACAGGGGCCCTGGAAACACCATATATTTT. The encoded protein is CASSYPDRGPGNTIYF.

This clonotype came up many times. This chain links TRBV28 with TRBJ1-1; the D gene is possibly TRBD1 (6 bases). The germline CDR1 and CDR2 sequences are MDHEN and SYDVKM. V was trimmed by 2 bases and J by 2 bases, leaving 15 bases between them. CDR3 length: 16 amino acids. The CDR3 loop is CASSLTGGRVNTEAFF. CDR3 nucleotide sequence: TGTGCCAGCAGTTTAACGGGGGGCAGGGTTAACACTGAAGCTTTCTTT.

The table lists this clonotype with many counts. The V gene is TRBV11-3, the J gene TRBJ2-2; D gene ambiguous. Per germline, CDR1 SGHNT and CDR2 YENEEA. Trimming stripped 1 base from V and 0 bases from J, with 9 bases between. The CDR3 is 16 residues long. CDR3 protein: CASSLGAGANTGELFF. CDR3 sequence (DNA): TGTGCCAGCAGCTTAGGGGCAGGAGCGAACACCGGGGAGCTGTTTTTT.

This clonotype has a count of ten or more. The rearrangement links TRBV2 to TRBJ2-7, with 7 positions matching TRBD1. Looked up from germline, CDR1 is SNHLY and CDR2 is FYNNEI. The CDR3 loop spans 14 amino acids. Trimming removed 4 bases from V and 1 base from J; junction bases left unmatched: 4. CDR3 DNA: TGTGCCAGCAGTGCGCCGGGACAGTCCTACGAGCAGTACTTC. It specifies CASSAPGQSYEQYF.

The sample holds many counts of this clonotype. The rearrangement joins TRBV5-1 to TRBJ1-1; D ambiguous. V was trimmed by 1 base and J by 6 bases, leaving 13 bases between them. Germline V gives CDR1 SGHRS, CDR2 YFSETQ. The CDR3 contains 14 residues. This chain's CDR3 is CASSLLPTSAEAFF. The CDR3 region has the DNA TGCGCCAGCAGCTTGTTACCCACGAGCGCTGAAGCTTTCTTT.

This clonotype turned up a few times. This is likely an artifact of a read error, given a far larger clone one base away. CDR3 coding DNA: TGTGCCAGCAGCCATGGGGCCGGGGAGCTGCTTTTT. Protein sequence: CASSHGAGELLF. The chain has TRBV27 and TRBJ2-2; D is tentatively TRBD1 or TRBD2 (5 bases each). This CDR3 spans 12 amino acids. The germline gives CDR1 MNHEY, CDR2 SMNVEV (reference sequence).

The chain carries TRBV5-1 and TRBJ2-7; TRBD1 or TRBD2 may be the D gene (5 bases each). V was trimmed by 4 bases and J by 4 bases, leaving 15 bases between them. In germline, CDR1 is SGHRS, CDR2 YFSETQ. This CDR3 has 14 residues. CDR3 coding DNA: TGCGCCAGCAGCCGAGGGACGGAGGTTTACGAGCAGTACTTC. Amino acid sequence: CASSRGTEVYEQYF. Using reference TRBV5-1 and TRBJ2-7 for the parts outside the CDR3, the full variable domain is KAGVTQTPRYLIKTRGQQVTLSCSPISGHRSVSWYQQTPGQGLQFLFEYFSETQRNKGNFPGRFSGRQFSNSRSEMNVSTLELGDSALYLCASSRGTEVYEQYFGPGTRLTVT.

The J gene is TRBJ2-3, the V gene TRBV4-1; the D gene is possibly TRBD2 (6 bases). V lost 3 bases and J lost 2, with 15 bases in between. This CDR3 comprises 16 residues. Per germline, CDR1 MGHRA and CDR2 YSYEKL. CDR3 loop: CASSQAGRADTDTQYF. The CDR3 DNA is TGCGCCAGCAGCCAGGCGGGAAGGGCGGACACAGATACGCAGTATTTT.

CDR3: CASGKLAVQYF. The CDR3 DNA sequence: TGTGCCAGCGGGAAACTAGCCGTGCAGTACTTC. The gene calls are TRBV27 and TRBJ2-7, with D perhaps TRBD2 (6 bases). Trimming removed 8 bases at V and 9 bases at J, with 14 bases between. CDR1 and CDR2 (germline): MNHEY, SMNVEV (reference sequence). The CDR3 runs 11 residues.

This clonotype was detected many times. This rearrangement joins TRBV28 to TRBJ2-7; 7 nucleotides match TRBD1. Germline CDR1 and CDR2: MDHEN and SYDVKM. Trimming took 10 bases from V and 2 from J; bases not matched to a gene: 5. The CDR3 totals 12 residues. CDR3 sequence: CATKGQAYEQYF. The CDR3 DNA sequence: TGTGCCACCAAAGGACAGGCCTACGAGCAGTACTTC.

The chain links TRBV12-3 or TRBV12-4 to TRBJ2-5; D gene uncertain. Trimming removed 0 bases at V and 1 base at J, with 9 bases between. The CDR3 has 15 amino acids. The CDR3 spells CASSLAGWAQETQYF. DNA for the CDR3: TGTGCCAGCAGTTTAGCTGGGTGGGCCCAAGAGACCCAGTACTTC.

This clonotype has ten or more counts. The chain couples TRBV5-6 to TRBJ1-2; D call uncertain. Germline lookup yields CDR1 SGHDT and CDR2 YYEEEE. V shed 3 bases and J shed 12 bases, with 15 bases lying between them. CDR3 length: 12 residues. The CDR3 region is CASSSTGEMHTF. The CDR3 bases are TGTGCCAGCAGCTCCACTGGGGAAATGCACACCTTC.

The table lists this clonotype with many counts. The CDR3 bases are TGTGCCACCAGCAGAGTCTCGGACCCGGAGGGTGCTTTCTTT. Protein sequence: CATSRVSDPEGAFF. The chain recombines TRBV15 with TRBJ1-1; no firm D call. CDR3 length equals 14 residues. Trimming removed 1 base at V and 11 bases at J, with 17 bases between. Germline V gene lookup returns CDR1 LNHNV and CDR2 YYDKDF (reference sequence).

This clonotype was found many times. DNA of the CDR3: TGTGCCAGCAGTTTTTTGGTGACAAATCCCTACGAGCAGTACTTC. Protein: CASSFLVTNPYEQYF. The V and J genes are TRBV28 and TRBJ2-7; D remains unclear. V lost 3 bases and J 2 bases, leaving 14 bases between the germline ends. CDR1 MDHEN and CDR2 SYDVKM come from the germline V gene. There are 15 residues in the CDR3.

In its sample, this clonotype was seen many times. The rearrangement joins TRBV6-6 to TRBJ2-7, with 9 bases fitting TRBD1. CDR1 and CDR2 (germline): MNHNY, SVGAGI (reference sequence). The CDR3 is made up of 15 amino acids. V lost 7 bases to trimming and J lost 0 bases; unmatched junction nucleotides: 7. CDR3 DNA sequence: TGTGCCAGCATGGCTCGGGACAGGGCCTCCTACGAGCAGTACTTC. Protein: CASMARDRASYEQYF.

As regards this clonotype: A much larger clonotype is one base distant, so this may be a read error. The chain has TRBV6-1 and TRBJ2-5; 7 bases are shared with TRBD1. CDR1 and CDR2 from the germline V gene are MNHNS and SASEGT. CDR3 size: 15 residues. CDR3 sequence: CASRLAGGRGETQDF. The CDR3, as DNA: TGTGCCAGCAGGCTGGCAGGGGGAAGGGGAGAGACCCAGGACTTC.

Only a few counts were recorded for this clonotype. The chain couples TRBV7-3 to TRBJ2-2, with D uncertain. The ends were cut back, 0 bases at V and 8 bases at J, with 10 bases in the middle. The CDR3 is 14 amino acids. In germline, CDR1 is SGHTA, CDR2 FQGTGA. CDR3 DNA: TGTGCCAGCAGCTTAACGTCGGCTCGGGGGGAGCTGTTTTTT. Translating gives CASSLTSARGELFF.

This clonotype was seen repeatedly, ten times or more. The chain carries TRBV28 and TRBJ1-5; D perhaps matches TRBD1 (5 bases). Germline CDR1 MDHEN, CDR2 SYDVKM. V was shortened by 0 bases and J by 7 bases, with 10 bases between the two germline ends. The CDR3 runs to 14 residues. The CDR3 DNA is TGTGCCAGCAGTTTATGGGGGGAAGGCCAGCCCCAGCATTTT. Encoded protein: CASSLWGEGQPQHF.

This clonotype was detected ten times or more. The chain recombines TRBV28 with TRBJ2-7; the D gene could be TRBD1 or TRBD2 (5 bases each). Trimming removed 5 bases at V and 4 bases at J, with 15 bases between. The CDR3 has 14 amino acids. Germline loops: CDR1 MDHEN, CDR2 SYDVKM. The CDR3 protein is CASSPRGVRYEQYF. The CDR3 bases are TGTGCCAGCAGTCCTCGGGGCGTTAGGTACGAGCAGTACTTC.

To note about this clonotype: With a much larger clone just one base away, this may be a read error. The rearrangement links TRBV20-1 to TRBJ2-7; the D call may be TRBD1 or TRBD2 (5 bases each). With 3 bases removed from V and 9 bases from J, the gap between germline ends came to 12 bases. Germline CDR1 reads DFQATT; CDR2 reads SNEGSKA (reference sequence). The CDR3 runs to 11 residues. The CDR3, as DNA: TGCAGTGCTAGTACAGGTCGGGGGCAGTACTTC. Protein product: CSASTGRGQYF.

The chain has TRBV29-1 and TRBJ1-1; possibly TRBD1 for D (5 bases). CDR1 and CDR2 from the germline V gene are SQVTM and ANQGSEA. This CDR3 has 12 amino acids. V was cut by 6 bases and J by 3 bases, with 11 bases left in between. The CDR3 coding sequence is TGCAGCGTCCCGGGGGTTTACACTGAAGCTTTCTTT. It encodes CSVPGVYTEAFF.